This T cell receptor (beta chain) was profiled in a study of regulatory T cells in long-lasting Graves disease. Study-wide findings and caveats: Sharing of public clonotypes was greater in persistent patients (about 2,500) than in new patients (around 890). Persistent disease favored TRBV28, TRBJ1-2 and TRBJ2-5.

Libraries of TCR beta came from iRepertoire HTBI primers plus Arm-PCR of CDR3 regions. TCRdb redid the calling of the multiplex PCR reads with MiXCR, one entry per CDR3 protein. The sample includes 620,000 or so distinct CDR3 sequences, about 15% of them seen just once. As for time point: newly diagnosed GD, antithyroid drugs for less than 3 months. From RNA extracted from PBMCs, the TCR library was made. The CDR3 extends over 15 amino acids. Germline values: CDR1 SGHRS, CDR2 YFSETQ. V lost 4 bases and J lost 0, with 11 bases in between. This clonotype came up many times. Its specificity is unknown. This sample was also put to use in a study of T cells in Graves' hyperthyroidism and ophthalmopathy. That work states: Patients aged 18 to 65 with hyperthyroidism were newly diagnosed, with duration under 2 months. Most expanded thyroid clonotypes above 0.001 recurred in blood.

The V and J genes are TRBV5-1 and TRBJ2-4; D remains ambiguous. The source material was peripheral blood mononuclear cells (PBMCs), sampled at new diagnosis, from a patient treated with antithyroid drugs. The sequence was obtained from a woman aged 25-40 years with Graves disease. The CDR3 sequence: CASSTPDLAKNIQYF. The DNA for the CDR3 is TGCGCCAGCAGCACCCCTGACCTAGCCAAAAACATTCAGTACTTC.